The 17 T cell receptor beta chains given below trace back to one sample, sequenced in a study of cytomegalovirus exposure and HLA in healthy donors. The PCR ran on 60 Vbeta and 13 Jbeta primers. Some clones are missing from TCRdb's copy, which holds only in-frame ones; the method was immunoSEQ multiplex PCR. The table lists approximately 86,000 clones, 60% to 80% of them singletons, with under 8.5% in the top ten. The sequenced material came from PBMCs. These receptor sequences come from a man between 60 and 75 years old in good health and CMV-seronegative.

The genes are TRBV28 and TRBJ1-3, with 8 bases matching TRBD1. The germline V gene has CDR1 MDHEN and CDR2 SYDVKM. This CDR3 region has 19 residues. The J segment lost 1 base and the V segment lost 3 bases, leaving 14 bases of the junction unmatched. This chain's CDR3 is CASSLVKGQGLGSGNTIYF. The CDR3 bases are TGTGCCAGCAGTTTGGTAAAAGGACAGGGCTTGGGGTCTGGAAACACCATATATTTT.

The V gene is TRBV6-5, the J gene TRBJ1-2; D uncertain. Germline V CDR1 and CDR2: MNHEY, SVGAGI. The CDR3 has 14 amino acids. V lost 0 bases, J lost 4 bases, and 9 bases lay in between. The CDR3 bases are TGTGCCAGCAGTTACTCCGGGGTGGCCTATGGCTACACCTTC. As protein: CASSYSGVAYGYTF.

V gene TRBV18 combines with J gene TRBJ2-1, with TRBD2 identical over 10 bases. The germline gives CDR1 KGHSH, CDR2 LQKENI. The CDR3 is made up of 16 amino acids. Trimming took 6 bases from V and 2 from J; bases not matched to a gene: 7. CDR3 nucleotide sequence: TGTGCCAGCTCCCCCTCTAGCGGGGGAACCTACAATGAGCAGTTCTTC. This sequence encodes CASSPSSGGTYNEQFF.

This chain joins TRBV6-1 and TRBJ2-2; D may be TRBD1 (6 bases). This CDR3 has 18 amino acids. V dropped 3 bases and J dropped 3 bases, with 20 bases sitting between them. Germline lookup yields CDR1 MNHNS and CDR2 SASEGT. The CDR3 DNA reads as TGTGCCAGCAGTGATGGGGGCTTCTGGGGAGCGGACACCGGGGAGCTGTTTTTT. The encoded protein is CASSDGGFWGADTGELFF.

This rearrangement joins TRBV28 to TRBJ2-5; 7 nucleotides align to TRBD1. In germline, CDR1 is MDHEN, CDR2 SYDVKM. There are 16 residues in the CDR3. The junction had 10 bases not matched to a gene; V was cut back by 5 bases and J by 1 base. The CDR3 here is CASSMERDRSQETQYF. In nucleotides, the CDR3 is TGTGCCAGCAGTATGGAGAGGGACAGATCCCAAGAGACCCAGTACTTC.

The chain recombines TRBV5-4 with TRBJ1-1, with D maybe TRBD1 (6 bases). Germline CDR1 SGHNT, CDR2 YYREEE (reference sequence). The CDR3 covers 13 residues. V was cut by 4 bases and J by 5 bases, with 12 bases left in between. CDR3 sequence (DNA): TGTGCCAGCAGCCACCCAGGGGATACTGAAGCTTTCTTT. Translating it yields CASSHPGDTEAFF.

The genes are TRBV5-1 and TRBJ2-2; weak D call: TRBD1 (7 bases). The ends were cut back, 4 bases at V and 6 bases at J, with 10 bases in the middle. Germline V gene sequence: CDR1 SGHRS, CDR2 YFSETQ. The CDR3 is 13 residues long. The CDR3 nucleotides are TGCGCCAGCAGCGGGGGGACAGCCGGGGAGCTGTTTTTT. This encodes CASSGGTAGELFF.

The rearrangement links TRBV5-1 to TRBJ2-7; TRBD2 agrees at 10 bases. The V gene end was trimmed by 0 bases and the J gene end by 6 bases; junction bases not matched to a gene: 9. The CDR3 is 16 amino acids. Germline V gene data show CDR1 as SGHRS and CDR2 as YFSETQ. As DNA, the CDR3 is TGCGCCAGCAGCTTGGTGGCTAGCGGGAGAGTAAGCGAGCAGTACTTC. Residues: CASSLVASGRVSEQYF. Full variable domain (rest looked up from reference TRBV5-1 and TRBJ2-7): KAGVTQTPRYLIKTRGQQVTLSCSPISGHRSVSWYQQTPGQGLQFLFEYFSETQRNKGNFPGRFSGRQFSNSRSEMNVSTLELGDSALYLCASSLVASGRVSEQYFGPGTRLTVT.

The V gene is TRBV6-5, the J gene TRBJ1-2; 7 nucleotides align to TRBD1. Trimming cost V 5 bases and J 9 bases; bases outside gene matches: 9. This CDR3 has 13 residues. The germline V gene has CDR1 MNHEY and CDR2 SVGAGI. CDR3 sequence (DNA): TGTGCCAGCAGTAGGGACAGCGGCCAACGCTACACCTTC. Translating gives CASSRDSGQRYTF.

CDR3 nucleotide sequence: TGTGCCAGCAGTTCCCCGTCAACTCGGGGACAGCCCAACACTGAAGCTTTCTTT. Amino acid sequence: CASSSPSTRGQPNTEAFF. The rearrangement links TRBV27 to TRBJ1-1, with 7 bases lining up with TRBD1. The germline gives CDR1 MNHEY, CDR2 SMNVEV (reference sequence). The CDR3 is made up of 18 amino acids. V lost 4 bases, J lost 2 bases, and 16 bases stayed unmatched.

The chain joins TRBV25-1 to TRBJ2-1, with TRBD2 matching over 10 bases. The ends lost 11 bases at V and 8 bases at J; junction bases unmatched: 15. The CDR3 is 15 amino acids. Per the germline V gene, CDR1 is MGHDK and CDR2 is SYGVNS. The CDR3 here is CAGQASAGGPYEQFF. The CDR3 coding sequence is TGTGCCGGCCAGGCCTCAGCGGGGGGGCCCTATGAGCAGTTCTTC.

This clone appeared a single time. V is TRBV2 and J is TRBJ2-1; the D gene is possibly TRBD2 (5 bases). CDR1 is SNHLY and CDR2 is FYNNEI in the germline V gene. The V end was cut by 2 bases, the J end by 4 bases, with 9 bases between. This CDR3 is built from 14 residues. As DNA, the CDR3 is TGTGCCAGCAGTGAAACCCTAGCTTACAATGAGCAGTTCTTC. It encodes CASSETLAYNEQFF.

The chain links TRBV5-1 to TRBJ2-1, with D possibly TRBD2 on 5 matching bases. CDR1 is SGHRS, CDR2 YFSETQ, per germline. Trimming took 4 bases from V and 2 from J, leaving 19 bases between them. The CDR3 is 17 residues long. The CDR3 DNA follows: TGCGCCAGCAGCGTGGACCCTCTTGAGCGGACCTACAATGAGCAGTTCTTC. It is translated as CASSVDPLERTYNEQFF.

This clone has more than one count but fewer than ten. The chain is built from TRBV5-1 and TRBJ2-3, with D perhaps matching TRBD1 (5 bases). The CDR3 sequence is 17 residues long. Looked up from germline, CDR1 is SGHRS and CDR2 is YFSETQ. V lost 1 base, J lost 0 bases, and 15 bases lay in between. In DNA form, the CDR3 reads TGCGCCAGCAGCTTGATGGGGCGCGTCGCCAGCACAGATACGCAGTATTTT. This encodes CASSLMGRVASTDTQYF.

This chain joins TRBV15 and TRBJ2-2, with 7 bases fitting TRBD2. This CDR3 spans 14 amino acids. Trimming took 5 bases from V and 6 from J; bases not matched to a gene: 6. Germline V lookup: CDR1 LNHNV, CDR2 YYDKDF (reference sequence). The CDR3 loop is CATSERGFAGELFF. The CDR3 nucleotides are TGTGCCACCAGCGAGCGGGGATTCGCCGGGGAGCTGTTTTTT.

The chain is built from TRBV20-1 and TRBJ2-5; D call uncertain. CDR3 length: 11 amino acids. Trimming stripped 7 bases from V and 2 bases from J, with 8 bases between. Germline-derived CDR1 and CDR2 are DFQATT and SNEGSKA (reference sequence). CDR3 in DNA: TGCAGTGGACTCCAACAAGAGACCCAGTACTTC. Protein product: CSGLQQETQYF.

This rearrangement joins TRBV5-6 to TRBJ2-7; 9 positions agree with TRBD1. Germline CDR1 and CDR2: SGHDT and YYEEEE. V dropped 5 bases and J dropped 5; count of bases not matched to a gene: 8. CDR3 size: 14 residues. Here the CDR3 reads CASSPRTGDHEQYF. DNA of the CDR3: TGTGCCAGCAGTCCCCGGACAGGGGATCACGAGCAGTACTTC.